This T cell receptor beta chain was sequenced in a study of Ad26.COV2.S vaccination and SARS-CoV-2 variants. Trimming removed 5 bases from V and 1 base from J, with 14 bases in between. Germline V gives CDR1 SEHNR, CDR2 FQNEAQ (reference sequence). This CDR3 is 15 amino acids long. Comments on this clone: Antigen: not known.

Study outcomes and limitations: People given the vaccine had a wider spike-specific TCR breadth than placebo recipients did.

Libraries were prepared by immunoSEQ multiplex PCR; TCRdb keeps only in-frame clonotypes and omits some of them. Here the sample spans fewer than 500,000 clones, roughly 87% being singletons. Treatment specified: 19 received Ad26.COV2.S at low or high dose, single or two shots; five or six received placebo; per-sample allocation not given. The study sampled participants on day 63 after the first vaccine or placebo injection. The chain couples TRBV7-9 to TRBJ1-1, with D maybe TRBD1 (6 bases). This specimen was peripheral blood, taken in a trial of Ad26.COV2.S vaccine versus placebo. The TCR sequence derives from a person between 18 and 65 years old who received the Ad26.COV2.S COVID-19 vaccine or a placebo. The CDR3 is CASSQATGRNTEAFF. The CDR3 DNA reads TGTGCCAGCAGCCAAGCTACAGGGCGGAACACTGAAGCTTTCTTT.